Listed here are 26 T cell receptor beta chains from one sample, sequenced in a study of blood T cell repertoires in COVID-19. Produced via immunoSEQ multiplex PCR; TCRdb's table is partial and in-frame only. The sample has a few hundred thousand clones; approximately 90% are singletons. What was sequenced was PBMCs or T cells enriched from blood (not recorded which). The receptors originated from a woman aged 40-49 years who had recovered from COVID-19.

This clone was counted once. The chain couples TRBV18 to TRBJ2-7; TRBD2 agrees at 9 bases. The CDR3 contains 14 residues. Germline-derived CDR1 and CDR2 are KGHSH and LQKENI. The junction had 3 bases not matched to a gene; V was cut back by 2 bases and J by 4 bases. The CDR3 here is CASSPGLAFYEQYF. The CDR3 DNA sequence: TGTGCCAGCTCACCAGGACTAGCGTTTTACGAGCAGTACTTC.

Comments on this clone: Other DNA variants within this sample encode the same CDR3. The gene calls are TRBV6-5 and TRBJ2-7, with TRBD1 identical over 8 bases. The V segment lost 5 bases and the J segment 2 bases; nucleotides outside the gene matches: 5. Germline CDR1 is MNHEY and CDR2 is SVGAGI. This CDR3 contains 14 residues. CDR3 protein: CASSRTGNAYEQYF. CDR3 coding DNA: TGTGCCAGCAGTCGGACAGGGAACGCCTACGAGCAGTACTTC.

V is TRBV11-3 and J is TRBJ2-7; 7 bases are shared with TRBD1. The CDR3 sequence is 15 residues long. Germline V CDR1 and CDR2: SGHNT, YENEEA. The trim removed 1 base at V and 5 bases at J, leaving 8 bases unmatched. The CDR3 sequence: CASSLGLQGSDEQYF. The CDR3 DNA reads TGTGCCAGCAGCTTAGGTTTACAGGGGTCTGACGAGCAGTACTTC.

The rearrangement links TRBV11-2 to TRBJ1-4; D uncertain. This CDR3 has 15 amino acids. Germline assignment: CDR1 SGHAT and CDR2 FQNNGV. Trimming removed 5 bases from V and 8 bases from J, with 18 bases in between. The CDR3 coding sequence is TGTGCCAGCAGCCAGATGGGAGAGCAGTCCGAAAAACTGTTTTTT. It yields the protein CASSQMGEQSEKLFF.

This clone was seen a handful of times. The rearrangement uses TRBV15 and TRBJ1-2; possible D gene TRBD1, 6 bases. The germline V gene encodes CDR1 LNHNV and CDR2 YYDKDF (reference sequence). V gave up 7 bases and J gave up 8 bases, with 17 bases separating them. This CDR3 is built from 13 residues. CDR3 DNA sequence: TGTGCCACCACCACAGGGTCGCAACGGGGCTACACCTTC. Translated: CATTTGSQRGYTF.

This chain uses TRBV11-2 with TRBJ2-1; a weak D match, TRBD2 (7 bases). The V end lost 3 bases, the J end lost 4 bases, and 19 bases lay between the germline ends. The CDR3 extends over 17 amino acids. The germline V gene encodes CDR1 SGHAT and CDR2 FQNNGV. The CDR3 region is CASSFPRGAGNYNEQFF. As DNA, the CDR3 is TGTGCCAGCAGCTTTCCCCGGGGGGCGGGAAATTACAATGAGCAGTTCTTC.

The rearrangement links TRBV19 to TRBJ2-1, with TRBD1 matching over 7 bases. The CDR3 contains 15 residues. Germline CDR1 LNHDA, CDR2 SQIVND (reference sequence). Trimming cost V 8 bases and J 4 bases; bases outside gene matches: 11. The CDR3 protein is CASSHRGFGYNEQFF. The DNA of the CDR3 is TGTGCCAGTTCGCACAGGGGCTTCGGGTACAATGAGCAGTTCTTC.

This clone came up once. V is TRBV19 and J is TRBJ2-3; TRBD1 matches 9 bases. V trimming: 5 bases; J trimming: 3 bases; junction bases outside the gene matches: 6. The CDR3 covers 15 residues. CDR1 and CDR2 from the germline V gene are LNHDA and SQIVND (reference sequence). The CDR3 reads CASSAGTGWTDTQYF. The DNA for the CDR3 is TGTGCCAGTAGTGCCGGGACAGGGTGGACAGATACGCAGTATTTT.

This chain joins TRBV28 and TRBJ1-5, with 11 positions matching TRBD1. The CDR3 is 17 residues long. Unmatched junction bases numbered 10, after V lost 3 bases and J lost 6 bases. CDR1 and CDR2 (germline): MDHEN, SYDVKM. The CDR3 nucleotides are TGTGCCAGCAGTTTCGGACAGGGGGCGAGCTATCCTCAGCCCCAGCATTTT. Its translation is CASSFGQGASYPQPQHF.

The rearrangement links TRBV5-6 to TRBJ1-2; weak D call: TRBD1 (5 bases). The germline gives CDR1 SGHDT, CDR2 YYEEEE. The CDR3 runs to 13 residues. V gave up 0 bases and J gave up 5 bases, with 8 bases separating them. The CDR3 protein is CASSLDGGYGYTF. The CDR3 nucleotides read TGTGCCAGCAGCTTGGACGGGGGGTATGGCTACACCTTC.

The J gene is TRBJ2-1, the V gene TRBV7-9, with 7 positions matching TRBD2. Looked up from germline, CDR1 is SEHNR and CDR2 is FQNEAQ (reference sequence). Germline trimming cut 2 bases from V and 0 bases from J; bases unmatched to any gene: 13. CDR3 length: 19 residues. The DNA of the CDR3 is TGTGCCAGCAGCTTACCCTCAGAGAGAGCGGGGAGCTCCTACAATGAGCAGTTCTTC. Encoded protein: CASSLPSERAGSSYNEQFF. The full variable domain, rest sourced from reference TRBV7-9 and TRBJ2-1, is DTGVSQNPRHKITKRGQNVTFRCDPISEHNRLYWYRQTLGQGPEFLTYFQNEAQLEKSRLLSDRFSAERPKGSFSTLEIQRTEQGDSAMYLCASSLPSERAGSSYNEQFFGPGTRLTVL.

This clone was picked up a small number of times. The chain has TRBV19 and TRBJ2-2; TRBD2 aligns across 9 bases. Germline assignment: CDR1 LNHDA and CDR2 SQIVND (reference sequence). The CDR3 is 17 residues long. The trim removed 4 bases at V and 7 bases at J, leaving 13 bases unmatched. The CDR3 nucleotides read TGTGCCAGTAGTAACGTCGTGGTAGCGGGAGCGAACGGGGAGCTGTTTTTT. Its translation: CASSNVVVAGANGELFF.

The gene calls are TRBV11-2 and TRBJ2-7; perhaps TRBD1 as D (7 bases). Germline V gene sequence: CDR1 SGHAT, CDR2 FQNNGV. V dropped 3 bases and J dropped 3 bases, with 18 bases sitting between them. The CDR3 extends over 16 amino acids. CDR3 protein: CASSFEGGGVGYEQYF. The CDR3, as DNA: TGTGCCAGCAGCTTTGAAGGGGGCGGGGTGGGCTACGAGCAGTACTTC.

Turning to this clone: One end of the junction fails to match germline, which may point to a read error. This sequence joins TRBV2 and TRBJ1-2; 8 bases line up with TRBD1. The CDR3 spans 12 residues. Germline assignment: CDR1 SNHLY and CDR2 FYNNEI. This CDR3 is CASSAGGETLLF. The DNA of the CDR3 is TGTGCCAGCAGTGCAGGGGGCGAAACCCTTCTCTTC.

The chain recombines TRBV11-3 with TRBJ1-5, with D perhaps matching TRBD1 (6 bases). This CDR3 region has 13 residues. In germline, CDR1 is SGHNT, CDR2 YENEEA. Trimming removed 5 bases from V and 4 bases from J, with 9 bases in between. This CDR3 reads CASSQDSNQPQHF. CDR3 bases: TGTGCCAGCAGCCAGGACAGTAATCAGCCCCAGCATTTT.

The CDR3 reads CASSLDRVKTEAFF. The CDR3 bases are TGTGCCAGCAGCCTTGACAGGGTAAAGACTGAAGCTTTCTTT. The chain links TRBV7-2 to TRBJ1-1; 7 bases align to TRBD1. Trimming at V came to 5 bases and at J to 5 bases, leaving 8 bases not matched to a gene. The CDR3 spans 14 residues. Looked up from germline, CDR1 is SGHTA and CDR2 is FQGNSA.

This sequence joins TRBV3-1 (or the pseudogene TRBV3-2) and TRBJ2-2; 12 bases are a match to TRBD2. Germline lookup yields CDR1 LGHDT and CDR2 YNNKEL (reference sequence). V shed 1 base and J 3 bases; nucleotides not matched to a gene: 6. The CDR3 length is 18 residues. CDR3 in amino acids: CASSQGASGRAHTGELFF. The CDR3 DNA sequence: TGTGCCAGCAGCCAAGGGGCTAGCGGGAGGGCCCACACCGGGGAGCTGTTTTTT.

This chain joins TRBV7-9 and TRBJ1-6, with 8 positions matching TRBD1. Germline CDR1 and CDR2: SEHNR and FQNEAQ (reference sequence). This CDR3 has 15 residues. The V segment lost 5 bases and the J segment 14 bases; nucleotides outside the gene matches: 14. CDR3 loop: CASSPGARGRLALHF. The CDR3 DNA reads TGTGCCAGCAGCCCTGGGGCCAGGGGGCGTTTGGCCCTCCACTTT.

This clone came up a few times. The chain couples TRBV7-8 to TRBJ2-3, with 11 nucleotides matching TRBD2. The junction had 5 bases not matched to a gene; V was cut back by 5 bases and J by 1 base. CDR3 length: 16 residues. Per the germline V gene, CDR1 is SGHVS and CDR2 is FQNEAQ. DNA for the CDR3: TGTGCCAGCAGCCGAGGGACTAGCGGACGCACAGATACGCAGTATTTT. As protein: CASSRGTSGRTDTQYF.

J is TRBJ2-1 and V is TRBV11-3, with D perhaps TRBD2 (6 bases). The CDR3 has 14 amino acids. Germline CDR1 and CDR2: SGHNT and YENEEA. The ends were cut back, 2 bases at V and 12 bases at J, with 17 bases in the middle. CDR3 DNA sequence: TGTGCCAGCAGCTTACGCCCGTCTAGCGTCCCGCAGTTCTTC. It encodes CASSLRPSSVPQFF.

The chain joins TRBV6-5 to TRBJ1-1; D is unresolved. The CDR3 runs to 14 residues. CDR1 is MNHEY and CDR2 is SVGAGI in the germline V gene. Trimming removed 1 base at V and 1 base at J, with 7 bases between. CDR3 sequence (DNA): TGTGCCAGCAGTTACTTGAGTGGGAACACTGAAGCTTTCTTT. This sequence encodes CASSYLSGNTEAFF.

In nucleotides, the CDR3 is TGCAGCGTTGAAAGCGGGAGGGCCTCCCTTAGTCATGAGCAGTTCTTC. This codes for CSVESGRASLSHEQFF. The chain is built from TRBV29-1 and TRBJ2-1; 10 nucleotides line up with TRBD2. Germline V gene lookup returns CDR1 SQVTM and CDR2 ANQGSEA. The CDR3 contains 16 residues. Unmatched junction bases numbered 12, after V lost 2 bases and J lost 8 bases.

The rearrangement joins TRBV6-1 to TRBJ2-1, with TRBD2 matching 9 bases. CDR3 length: 17 amino acids. Germline CDR1 MNHNS, CDR2 SASEGT. V trimming: 3 bases; J trimming: 2 bases; junction bases outside the gene matches: 8. The CDR3 spells CASSEAAPSGTYNEQFF. The CDR3 DNA reads TGTGCCAGCAGTGAGGCGGCCCCTAGCGGGACCTACAATGAGCAGTTCTTC.

The J gene is TRBJ2-1, the V gene TRBV6-2 or TRBV6-3, with TRBD2 as a possible D gene (6 bases). The germline gives CDR1 MNHEY, CDR2 SVGEGT. Trimming took 7 bases from V and 6 from J, leaving 13 bases between them. The CDR3 totals 13 residues. The CDR3 spells CASTPDYLNEQFF. In DNA, the CDR3 is TGTGCCAGCACCCCGGACTACCTCAATGAGCAGTTCTTC.

The chain employs TRBV27 and TRBJ1-2; perhaps TRBD1 as D (6 bases). The CDR3 length is 13 residues. V was shortened by 5 bases and J by 6 bases, with 13 bases between the two germline ends. Germline V gene lookup returns CDR1 MNHEY and CDR2 SMNVEV (reference sequence). Written as DNA, the CDR3 is TGTGCCAGCAGTGTCAGGGGAGAGAATGGCTACACCTTC. Its protein is CASSVRGENGYTF.

The genes are TRBV6-4 and TRBJ2-2; D unclear. Germline V lookup: CDR1 MRHNA, CDR2 SNTAGT. The CDR3 spans 14 residues. Trimming removed 7 bases from V and 7 bases from J, with 16 bases in between. This chain's CDR3 is CASISLSPHGELFF. The CDR3 nucleotides are TGTGCCAGCATTTCTCTATCCCCCCACGGGGAGCTGTTTTTT.